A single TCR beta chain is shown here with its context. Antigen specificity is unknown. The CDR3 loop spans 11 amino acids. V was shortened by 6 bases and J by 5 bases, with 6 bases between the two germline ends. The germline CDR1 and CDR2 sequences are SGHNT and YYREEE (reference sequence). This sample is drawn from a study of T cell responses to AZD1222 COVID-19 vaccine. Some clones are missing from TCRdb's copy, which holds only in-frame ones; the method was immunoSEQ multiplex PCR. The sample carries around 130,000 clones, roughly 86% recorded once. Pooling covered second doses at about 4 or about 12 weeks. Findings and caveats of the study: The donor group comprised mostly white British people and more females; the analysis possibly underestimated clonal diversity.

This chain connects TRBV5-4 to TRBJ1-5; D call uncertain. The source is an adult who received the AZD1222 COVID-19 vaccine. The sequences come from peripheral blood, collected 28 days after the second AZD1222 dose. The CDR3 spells CASNPYQPQHF. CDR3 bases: TGTGCCAGCAACCCCTATCAGCCCCAGCATTTT.